What follows is one T cell receptor beta chain and its context. Using immunoSEQ multiplex PCR, the repertoire was profiled, and TCRdb retains in-frame clones only, with some absent. Here the sample spans some 130,000 clones, 90% to 95% being singletons. This record comes from a study of T cell responses to AZD1222 COVID-19 vaccine. The CDR3 covers 16 residues. The ends lost 1 base at V and 7 bases at J; junction bases unmatched: 10. Germline V gene lookup returns CDR1 MGHRA and CDR2 YSYEKL. Sequenced material: peripheral blood, taken on day 0 of AZD1222 vaccination. The chain is built from TRBV4-1 and TRBJ2-7; 10 bases line up with TRBD2. The TCR was taken from an adult in good health. Written as DNA, the CDR3 is TGCGCCAGCAGCCAAGGCGTCCTAGCGGGGGAATGGGAGCAGTACTTC. Translation: CASSQGVLAGEWEQYF.